The rows below give T cell receptor beta chains drawn from one sample of a study of shared clonotypes between healthy human individuals. Sequencing used immunoSEQ multiplex PCR; TCRdb keeps in-frame clones, though not all of them. This sample has fewer than 1.4 million clones, with approximately 80% found just once. Specimen: memory CD4+ T cells from PBMCs. Receptors were obtained from a man younger than 35 in good health. Some clones in this sample may be carry-over from other donors' samples. Each CDR3 is given with its conserved first and last residue. A D gene is named only where the DNA matches it firmly. The listing skips clone size in some rows; elsewhere it reads once, few, many or a size class.

d_call	j_call	v_call	clone_size	cdr3_nt	cdr3_aa
NA	TRBJ1-3	TRBV7-8	NA	TGTGCCAGCAGCTTAGCGTCAGCTCTCTCCTCTGGAAACACCATATATTTT	CASSLASALSSGNTIYF
TRBD1	TRBJ2-2	TRBV30	NA	TGTGCCTGGTTGACAGGGGGCAGCAACACCGGGGAGCTGTTTTTT	CAWLTGGSNTGELFF
NA	TRBJ2-2	TRBV9	NA	TGTGCCAGCAGCGTAGGGCCTAGCACCGGGGAGCTGTTTTTT	CASSVGPSTGELFF
NA	TRBJ1-5	TRBV18	NA	TGTGCCAGCTCTACGACAGTGAATAGCAATCAGCCCCAGCATTTT	CASSTTVNSNQPQHF
NA	TRBJ2-1	TRBV19	NA	TGTGCCAGTACCGAGAGTATTACCTACAATGAGCAGTTCTTC	CASTESITYNEQFF
TRBD1	TRBJ1-2	TRBV28	NA	TGTGCCAGCAGTTTAAAGGGGGCCCCAAGCTATGGCTACACCTTC	CASSLKGAPSYGYTF
NA	TRBJ2-7	TRBV5-1	few	TGCGCCAGCAGCTTGTCAGGGAACTCCTACGAGCAGTACTTC	CASSLSGNSYEQYF
NA	TRBJ2-5	TRBV25-1	NA	TGTGCCAGCAGTGATTTCCGGGAGACCCAGTACTTC	CASSDFRETQYF
NA	TRBJ1-2	TRBV9	NA	TGTGCCAGCAGCCGGGACTATGGCTACACCTTC	CASSRDYGYTF
NA	TRBJ1-2	TRBV30	NA	TGTGCCTGGAGCAAAGGGATAGGGCGCGGCTACACCTTC	CAWSKGIGRGYTF
NA	TRBJ2-7	TRBV14	NA	TGTGCCAGCAGCCAAGGAGGGAGTTTGGACGAGCAGTACTTC	CASSQGGSLDEQYF
TRBD2	TRBJ2-1	TRBV5-4	once	TGTGCCAGCACCCCGTCCGGGGGGGGGATTTACAATGAGCAGTTCTTC	CASTPSGGGIYNEQFF